A single sample gave rise to the 11 T cell receptor beta chains below, sequenced in a study of cytomegalovirus exposure and HLA in healthy donors. It was with 60 Vbeta and 13 Jbeta primers that the PCR ran. Clones were sequenced by immunoSEQ multiplex PCR, and TCRdb holds only the in-frame ones, with some missing. The sample comprises some 150,000 clones, 70% to 85% of which are singletons, and around 3.9% rests with the top ten. Material: PBMCs. These receptors were obtained from a man aged 35 to 55 in good health and CMV-seropositive.

V usage is TRBV11-2 and J usage is TRBJ2-2; 9 bases fit TRBD1. J gave up 3 bases and V 7 bases, and 3 bases lay outside the gene matches. Germline V gene data show CDR1 as SGHAT and CDR2 as FQNNGV. This CDR3 region has 14 residues. The CDR3 coding sequence is TGTGCCAGCACCCGACAGGGGGACACCGGGGAGCTGTTTTTT. Protein sequence: CASTRQGDTGELFF.

The chain joins TRBV30 to TRBJ2-1; 8 bases fit TRBD2. V was pared by 4 bases and J by 9 bases, with 29 bases of the junction left unmatched. CDR3 length: 20 residues. Germline V gives CDR1 GTSNPN, CDR2 SVGIG (reference sequence). The CDR3 DNA sequence: TGTGCCTGGACTGATAAGGTGGCAGGAGGATCTAGCGGGTGGGTCGGTGAGCAGTTCTTC. This sequence encodes CAWTDKVAGGSSGWVGEQFF.

This clone was picked up one time. V and J are TRBV6-1 and TRBJ1-1; D possibly corresponds to TRBD1 (5 bases). Per germline, CDR1 MNHNS and CDR2 SASEGT. Trimming shortened V by 4 bases and J by 1 base, and 13 bases separated the two germline ends. This CDR3 is 15 amino acids long. The CDR3 is CASSVLQVPNTEAFF. As DNA, the CDR3 is TGTGCCAGCAGTGTATTACAGGTCCCGAACACTGAAGCTTTCTTT.

The V gene is TRBV11-2, the J gene TRBJ2-5; 8 bases agree with TRBD1. CDR1 and CDR2 from the germline V gene are SGHAT and FQNNGV. The length of the CDR3 is 17 residues. Unmatched junction bases numbered 6, after V lost 0 bases and J lost 0 bases. DNA for the CDR3: TGTGCCAGCAGCTTAGAACGAGACAGGGGTTACCAAGAGACCCAGTACTTC. It translates to CASSLERDRGYQETQYF.

The gene calls are TRBV7-3 and TRBJ2-7; a possible D gene is TRBD1 (5 bases). The CDR3 totals 18 residues. Germline V CDR1 and CDR2: SGHTA, FQGTGA. The V gene lost 2 bases and the J gene lost 5 bases, with 25 bases spanning the gap. The CDR3 reads CASSLSPSRANPDNEQYF. CDR3 sequence (DNA): TGTGCCAGCAGCTTATCTCCCTCCCGGGCCAACCCGGACAACGAGCAGTACTTC.

The chain has TRBV21-1 and TRBJ1-6; TRBD1, the table's D call, was not compared with the DNA. TRBV21-1 is designated a pseudogene. The CDR3 is 15 residues long. The CDR3 sequence is CASSSRDRVNSPLHF. The CDR3 nucleotides are TGTGCCAGCAGCTCCCGGGACAGGGTTAATTCACCCCTCCACTTT.

The rearrangement uses TRBV7-8 and TRBJ1-1; TRBD1 matches 8 bases. CDR3 size: 15 residues. V dropped 5 bases and J dropped 1; count of bases not matched to a gene: 6. Germline CDR1 reads SGHVS; CDR2 reads FQNEAQ. The CDR3 nucleotides read TGTGCCAGCAGCCCTCGGACAGGGACGAACACTGAAGCTTTCTTT. Protein sequence: CASSPRTGTNTEAFF.

This rearrangement joins TRBV11-2 to TRBJ2-7, with D tentatively TRBD2 (6 bases). Trimming removed 4 bases at V and 3 bases at J, with 16 bases between. Germline CDR1 and CDR2: SGHAT and FQNNGV. The CDR3 length is 15 residues. CDR3 sequence (DNA): TGTGCCAGCAGCTACCTAGCGCACCATTTCTACGAGCAGTACTTC. Protein product: CASSYLAHHFYEQYF. The full variable domain, its missing parts supplied by reference TRBV11-2 and TRBJ2-7, is EAGVAQSPRYKIIEKRQSVAFWCNPISGHATLYWYQQILGQGPKLLIQFQNNGVVDDSQLPKDRFSAERLKGVDSTLKIQPAKLEDSAVYLCASSYLAHHFYEQYFGPGTRLTVT.

The rearrangement uses TRBV4-2 and TRBJ2-7; TRBD1 might be the D (5 bases). V lost 1 base and J 0 bases, leaving 13 bases between the germline ends. Germline values: CDR1 LGHNA, CDR2 YNFKEQ. The CDR3 has 16 amino acids. The chain's CDR3 is CASSQVDGASSYEQYF. The DNA for the CDR3 is TGTGCCAGCAGCCAAGTAGATGGGGCGAGCTCCTACGAGCAGTACTTC.

The V call is TRBV5-1, the J call TRBJ2-7, with D tentatively TRBD2 (6 bases). This CDR3 spans 12 amino acids. The germline V gene encodes CDR1 SGHRS and CDR2 YFSETQ. V shed 0 bases and J shed 7 bases, with 8 bases lying between them. The CDR3 DNA sequence: TGCGCCAGCAGCTTGGAGGGGAGGGAGCAGTACTTC. This translates into CASSLEGREQYF.

The chain employs TRBV29-1 and TRBJ2-7, with a possible D match to TRBD1 (6 bases). The CDR3 extends over 12 amino acids. CDR1 and CDR2 (germline): SQVTM, ANQGSEA. V was shortened by 5 bases and J by 2 bases, with 10 bases between the two germline ends. CDR3 region: CSVTGSTYEQYF. CDR3 bases: TGCAGCGTTACAGGGTCGACCTACGAGCAGTACTTC.